The 6 T cell receptor beta chains below come from one sample, sequenced in a study of blood T cells in healthy people across ages. Using a J-beta primer mix together with a sample-barcoded 5' primer, a second PCR was run for about 6 to 12 cycles. TCRdb passed the 5' RACE reads through MiXCR, listing each CDR3 protein once. The sample yields 1.5 million to 1.8 million distinct CDR3 sequences, 40% to 45% seen once. The specimen was blood. The receptors stem from a woman aged 18-29 years in good health.

The chain recombines TRBV6-2 or TRBV6-3 with TRBJ2-5; a weak D match, TRBD1 (5 bases). The J call may be mistaken, given a closer DNA end match to TRBJ2-7. This CDR3 contains 14 residues. The germline V gene has CDR1 MNHEY and CDR2 SVGEGT. The DNA of the CDR3 is TGTGCCAGCAGAGGAGACAGCAACTCCTACGAGCAGTACTTC. Residues: CASRGDSNSYEQYF.

This rearrangement joins TRBV7-2 to TRBJ2-3; 12 bases are shared with TRBD2. This CDR3 region has 14 residues. The ends lost 3 bases at V and 9 bases at J; junction bases unmatched: 4. CDR1 is SGHTA, CDR2 FQGNSA, per germline. The CDR3 DNA reads TGTGCCAGCAGCTTGACTAGCGGGAGCTCGACGCAGTATTTT. It specifies CASSLTSGSSTQYF.

The chain joins TRBV4-3 to TRBJ2-3; D gene ambiguous. The germline V and J ends were trimmed by 1 base and 0 bases, with 14 bases remaining between them. The germline V gene encodes CDR1 LGHNA and CDR2 YSLEER. This CDR3 contains 17 residues. The CDR3 reads CASSQGASGSSTDTQYF. The DNA of the CDR3 is TGCGCCAGCAGCCAAGGGGCTAGTGGATCTAGCACAGATACGCAGTATTTT.

This sequence joins TRBV27 and TRBJ2-7; 8 positions agree with TRBD1. With 6 bases clipped from V and 4 bases from J, the junction kept 8 bases outside the gene matches. The CDR3 is made up of 14 amino acids. From germline, CDR1 is MNHEY and CDR2 SMNVEV (reference sequence). CDR3 amino acids: CASRPGQVFYEQYF. The CDR3 DNA sequence: TGTGCCAGCAGGCCGGGACAGGTTTTTTACGAGCAGTACTTC.

This clonotype was seen more than once but under ten times. The CDR3 DNA sequence: TGTGCCAGCAGCTTCTACCAGGGAGCCATCTACAATGAGCAGTTCTTC. Translation gives CASSFYQGAIYNEQFF. This rearrangement joins TRBV7-8 to TRBJ2-1, with D perhaps being TRBD1 or TRBD2 (5 bases each). There are 16 residues in the CDR3. The germline V gene has CDR1 SGHVS and CDR2 FQNEAQ. Trimming took 3 bases from V and 3 from J, leaving 15 bases between them.

The chain is built from TRBV20-1 and TRBJ1-4, with D unresolved. Deletions cut 0 bases from V and 8 bases from J, with 7 bases between. CDR3 length: 12 residues. Per germline, CDR1 DFQATT and CDR2 SNEGSKA (reference sequence). Written as DNA, the CDR3 is TGCAGTGCTAGAGATCTATGGGAAAAACTGTTTTTT. Translation: CSARDLWEKLFF.